A selection of T cell receptor beta chains follows, all from one sample in a study of PD-L1 blockade in urothelial cancer. The data were produced by immunoSEQ multiplex PCR, yet TCRdb's version contains in-frame clones alone and is incomplete. The repertoire has about 30,000 clones, roughly 80% of them found once; the top ten carry about 1.9%. The material was PBMCs, obtained around atezolizumab (anti-PD-L1) treatment. These receptors originate from a man over 45 with urothelial cancer. The CDR3 runs from the conserved cysteine through the conserved F or W. The D gene is left open where the match is weak. Clone size appears in some rows only: once, few, many, or a class for an expanded clone.

12,.,TRBV11-3,.,TRBJ2-1,CASSFGQNEQFF,TGTGCCAGCAGCTTCGGACAGAATGAGCAGTTCTTC
17,.,TRBV19,.,TRBJ2-3,CASSIDQVRRVTDTQYF,TGTGCCAGTAGTATAGATCAAGTTAGGAGGGTCACAGATACGCAGTATTTT
15,.,TRBV28,.,TRBJ1-4,CASGRGVVSNEKLFF,TGTGCCAGCGGGCGGGGGGTTGTATCTAATGAAAAACTGTTTTTT
19,TRBD1,TRBV14,.,TRBJ1-3,CASSRYPPTGVLSGNTIYF,TGTGCCAGCAGCCGCTATCCCCCGACAGGGGTCCTCTCTGGAAACACCATATATTTT
14,TRBD1,TRBV9,.,TRBJ2-5,CASSPNTGGETQYF,TGTGCCAGCAGCCCCAACACAGGGGGAGAGACCCAGTACTTC
14,TRBD1,TRBV13,.,TRBJ2-4,CASSAGQGTNIQYF,TGTGCCAGCAGCGCCGGACAGGGGACGAACATTCAGTACTTC
14,TRBD1,TRBV30,.,TRBJ2-7,CAWSVLQGRGEQYF,TGTGCCTGGAGTGTACTACAGGGGAGAGGCGAGCAGTACTTC
18,TRBD2,TRBV15,.,TRBJ2-1,CATSRDWGGRGSYNEQFF,TGTGCCACCAGCAGAGATTGGGGCGGGAGAGGGTCCTACAATGAGCAGTTCTTC
12,.,TRBV10-3,.,TRBJ1-5,CAIRDGGQPQHF,TGTGCCATCAGAGATGGGGGCCAGCCCCAGCATTTT
13,.,TRBV14,once,TRBJ2-3,CASSQERTDTQYF,TGTGCCAGCAGCCAAGAGCGGACAGATACGCAGTATTTT
14,TRBD2,TRBV27,.,TRBJ2-3,CASAGGAGADTQYF,TGTGCCAGCGCTGGGGGAGCGGGGGCAGATACGCAGTATTTT
12,.,TRBV6-5,few,TRBJ2-1,CASSKTGNEQFF,TGTGCCAGCAGTAAGACTGGTAATGAGCAGTTCTTC
14,.,TRBV19,.,TRBJ1-1,CASSVIRQHTEAFF,TGTGCCAGTAGTGTTATTCGACAGCACACTGAAGCTTTCTTT
14,.,TRBV4-1,.,TRBJ1-1,CASSLDRSNTEAFF,TGCGCCAGCAGCCTTGACAGATCGAACACTGAAGCTTTCTTT
18,.,TRBV5-1,.,TRBJ2-7,CASSPFVGTYRADYEQYF,TGCGCCAGCAGCCCGTTTGTGGGGACCTACAGGGCTGATTACGAGCAGTACTTC
16,.,TRBV21-1,.,TRBJ2-3,CASSTFSGEGTDTQYF,TGTGCCAGCAGCACTTTTAGCGGGGAGGGTACAGATACGCAGTATTTT
15,.,TRBV7-9,.,TRBJ2-3,CASSLGLMGTDTQYF,TGTGCCAGCAGCTTAGGGCTCATGGGCACAGATACGCAGTATTTT
16,.,TRBV27,.,TRBJ1-1,CASSPTPEYMNTEAFF,TGTGCCAGCAGTCCCACCCCAGAATACATGAACACTGAAGCTTTCTTT
16,.,TRBV7-2,.,TRBJ2-3,CASSPGAGYEADTQYF,TGTGCCAGCAGCCCAGGGGCAGGGTATGAGGCGGATACGCAGTATTTT
15,.,TRBV7-2,.,TRBJ1-1,CASSLAGQVRDRAFF,TGTGCCAGCAGCTTAGCCGGACAAGTTAGGGATCGAGCTTTCTTT
16,TRBD2,TRBV11-1,.,TRBJ2-5,CASSLKTSGGAGTQYF,TGTGCCAGCAGCTTAAAGACTAGCGGGGGCGCCGGGACCCAGTACTTC
14,TRBD2,TRBV6-5,once,TRBJ2-7,CASSLLAGPHEQYF,TGTGCCAGCAGTTTGCTAGCGGGACCCCACGAGCAGTACTTC
15,TRBD2,TRBV6-1,medium-sized,TRBJ2-7,CASRTSGVISYEQYF,TGTGCCAGCAGGACTAGCGGGGTAATCTCCTACGAGCAGTACTTC
14,TRBD2,TRBV27,.,TRBJ2-1,CASSLVNAGTSRFF,TGTGCCAGCAGTTTAGTCAATGCCGGGACTAGCCGGTTCTTC
15,.,TRBV6-5,.,TRBJ2-6,CASIGGSSGANVLTF,TGTGCCAGCATAGGAGGAAGCTCTGGGGCCAACGTCCTGACTTTC
14,.,TRBV18,few,TRBJ2-3,CASSPPRVRDTQYF,TGTGCCAGCTCACCACCTAGAGTGAGGGATACGCAGTATTTT
16,.,TRBV5-8,.,TRBJ1-1,CASSQDSARMNTEAFF,TGTGCCAGCAGCCAAGATAGCGCTAGGATGAACACTGAAGCTTTCTTT
18,TRBD1,TRBV18,.,TRBJ1-5,CASSPAGQGLLGNQPQHF,TGTGCCAGCTCACCGGCGGGACAGGGTTTATTAGGCAATCAGCCCCAGCATTTT
14,.,TRBV7-7,.,TRBJ1-3,CASSLGGDGNTIYF,TGTGCTAGCAGCTTAGGGGGAGATGGAAACACCATATATTTT
14,.,TRBV19,few,TRBJ1-5,CASRPGYDNQPQHF,TGTGCCAGCAGACCAGGGTACGACAATCAGCCCCAGCATTTT
17,.,TRBV4-2,.,TRBJ1-3,CASSQNRRGRARNTIYF,TGTGCCAGCAGCCAAAATCGCCGCGGGCGAGCTAGGAACACCATATATTTT
15,.,TRBV6-6,few,TRBJ1-3,CASSYQGRSGNTIYF,TGTGCCAGCAGTTACCAGGGCCGCTCTGGAAACACCATATATTTT
15,TRBD1,TRBV7-9,.,TRBJ1-2,CASSLTGTELYGYTF,TGTGCCAGCAGCTTAACCGGGACAGAACTATATGGCTACACCTTC